This TCR beta chain emerged from a study of T cells in Graves' hyperthyroidism and ophthalmopathy. RNA transcripts served as the template for amplifying TCR beta CDR3 regions. HTBI primers were employed in a first-round RT-PCR of the TCR CDR3. TCRdb re-derived calls from the multiplex PCR reads in MiXCR, one entry per CDR3 protein. This sample has fewer than 350,000 distinct CDR3 sequences, with 15% found just once. This clonotype was observed many times. The germline V gene encodes CDR1 SGHAT and CDR2 FQNNGV. Trimming took 5 bases from V and 8 from J; bases not matched to a gene: 9. CDR3 length equals 14 residues. Before ophthalmopathy appeared, progressors gave blood at initial hyperthyroidism diagnosis.

The sequencing input was blood. The TCR originated in a woman aged 45-59 years with Graves' hyperthyroidism that later progressed to Graves' ophthalmopathy. The V gene is TRBV11-2, the J gene TRBJ2-1; 7 nucleotides match TRBD2. The CDR3: CASSPWTRKDEQFF. The CDR3 DNA reads as TGTGCCAGCAGCCCCTGGACTAGAAAAGATGAGCAGTTCTTC. The whole variable domain, remainder taken from reference TRBV11-2 and TRBJ2-1, is EAGVAQSPRYKIIEKRQSVAFWCNPISGHATLYWYQQILGQGPKLLIQFQNNGVVDDSQLPKDRFSAERLKGVDSTLKIQPAKLEDSAVYLCASSPWTRKDEQFFGPGTRLTVL.